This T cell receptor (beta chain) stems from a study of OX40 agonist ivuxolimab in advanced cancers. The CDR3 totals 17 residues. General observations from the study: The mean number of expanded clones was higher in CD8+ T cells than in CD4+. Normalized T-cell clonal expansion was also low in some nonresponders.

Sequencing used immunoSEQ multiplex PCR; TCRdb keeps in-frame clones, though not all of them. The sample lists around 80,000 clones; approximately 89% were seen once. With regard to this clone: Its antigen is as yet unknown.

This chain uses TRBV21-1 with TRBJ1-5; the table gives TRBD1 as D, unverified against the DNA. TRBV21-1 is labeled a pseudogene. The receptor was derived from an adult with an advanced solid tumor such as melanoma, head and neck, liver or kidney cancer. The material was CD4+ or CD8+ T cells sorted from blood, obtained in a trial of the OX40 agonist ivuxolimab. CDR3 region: CASSKSGQGAFNQPQHF. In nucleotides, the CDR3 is TGTGCCAGCAGCAAATCGGGACAGGGAGCGTTCAATCAGCCCCAGCATTTT.